The TCR beta chain described here comes from a study of blood T cell repertoires in COVID-19. Germline V gives CDR1 ENHRY, CDR2 SYGVKD. Trimming took 0 bases from V and 5 from J, leaving 8 bases between them. CDR3 length: 14 residues. Data came from immunoSEQ multiplex PCR; TCRdb stores just in-frame clones and leaves some out. The sample yields 120,000 to 150,000 clones, approximately 86% seen once. Sequenced material: peripheral blood. The V gene is TRBV10-3, the J gene TRBJ2-1; D is undetermined. This clonotype was sampled from a woman in her 50s with acute or convalescent COVID-19. The CDR3 region has the DNA TGTGCCATCAGTGAGTCAGAGCAACACAATGAGCAGTTCTTC. As protein: CAISESEQHNEQFF.